The rows below give T cell receptor beta chains drawn from one sample of a study of shared clonotypes between healthy human individuals. TCRdb's table, derived via immunoSEQ multiplex PCR, lists solely in-frame clones and lacks some. The repertoire holds some 1.4 million clones, with 96% as singletons. Sequencing was carried out using naive CD4+ T cells sorted from blood. Every receptor here comes from a man aged 25-45 years in good health. Each CDR3 is given with its conserved first and last residue. The order of the fields is V gene, J gene, clone size, D gene, CDR3 protein, CDR3 DNA. D genes are given only for firm matches. Size values are once, few and many counts, or a class for expanded clones, and some rows have none.

V: TRBV5-5
J: TRBJ2-5
size: NA
D: TRBD1
CDR3: CASSPQRNRGINKETQYF
DNA: TGTGCCAGCAGCCCCCAACGGAACAGGGGGATTAACAAAGAGACCCAGTACTTC

V: TRBV7-9
J: TRBJ2-7
size: NA
D: TRBD2
CDR3: CASSLTAGDSYEQYF
DNA: TGTGCCAGCAGCCTGACGGCGGGAGATAGTTACGAGCAGTACTTC

V: TRBV6-6
J: TRBJ2-7
size: NA
D: NA
CDR3: CASSDGAGSYEQYF
DNA: TGTGCCAGCAGTGACGGAGCCGGCTCCTACGAGCAGTACTTC

V: TRBV21-1
J: TRBJ1-2
size: NA
D: NA
CDR3: CASSKRLSRAFYGYTF
DNA: TGTGCCAGCAGCAAGAGACTGAGCAGGGCCTTCTATGGCTACACCTTC

V: TRBV19
J: TRBJ1-5
size: NA
D: NA
CDR3: CASSMRSTVDQPQHF
DNA: TGTGCCAGTAGTATGCGGTCAACAGTGGATCAGCCCCAGCATTTT

V: TRBV2
J: TRBJ1-1
size: NA
D: NA
CDR3: CASIGTEAFF
DNA: TGTGCCAGTATCGGGACAGAAGCTTTCTTT

V: TRBV9
J: TRBJ1-4
size: NA
D: NA
CDR3: CASSVAAGRVEKLFF
DNA: TGTGCCAGCAGCGTAGCGGCAGGAAGGGTTGAAAAACTGTTTTTT

V: TRBV9
J: TRBJ2-7
size: NA
D: NA
CDR3: CASSGGPHNYEQYF
DNA: TGTGCCAGCAGCGGCGGGCCCCACAACTACGAGCAGTACTTC

V: TRBV27
J: TRBJ2-7
size: NA
D: NA
CDR3: CASSTRQPGEYEQYF
DNA: TGTGCCAGCAGTACCCGCCAGCCGGGGGAGTACGAGCAGTACTTC

V: TRBV6-6
J: TRBJ2-1
size: NA
D: NA
CDR3: CASGTHNEQFF
DNA: TGTGCCAGTGGAACCCACAATGAGCAGTTCTTC

V: TRBV5-4
J: TRBJ1-3
size: NA
D: NA
CDR3: CASSYSSDRNTIYF
DNA: TGTGCCAGCAGCTACTCCTCGGACAGAAACACCATATATTTT

V: TRBV7-8
J: TRBJ2-7
size: once
D: NA
CDR3: CASSSGTPAYEQYF
DNA: TGTGCCAGCAGCTCTGGGACTCCGGCCTACGAGCAGTACTTC

V: TRBV28
J: TRBJ1-1
size: NA
D: NA
CDR3: CAITESHTEAFF
DNA: TGTGCCATCACGGAAAGCCACACTGAAGCTTTCTTT

V: TRBV10-3
J: TRBJ2-5
size: NA
D: TRBD2
CDR3: CAISPTSGRRETQYF
DNA: TGTGCCATCAGCCCTACTAGCGGGAGAAGGGAGACCCAGTACTTC

V: TRBV27
J: TRBJ2-5
size: NA
D: NA
CDR3: CASSSTLMGSSKTQYF
DNA: TGTGCCAGCAGTTCCACCCTCATGGGGAGTTCGAAGACCCAGTACTTC

V: TRBV19
J: TRBJ2-1
size: NA
D: NA
CDR3: CASKDSYNEQFF
DNA: TGTGCCAGTAAAGACTCCTACAATGAGCAGTTCTTC

V: TRBV6-6
J: TRBJ1-2
size: NA
D: NA
CDR3: CASLLRGRGASGYTF
DNA: TGTGCCAGCCTTTTGCGCGGCAGGGGTGCCAGTGGCTACACCTTC

V: TRBV19
J: TRBJ2-1
size: once
D: NA
CDR3: CASSVRGNEQFF
DNA: TGTGCCAGTAGTGTAAGAGGGAATGAGCAGTTCTTC

V: TRBV28
J: TRBJ1-4
size: NA
D: NA
CDR3: CASSQGQEKLFF
DNA: TGTGCCAGCTCCCAAGGGCAGGAAAAACTGTTTTTT

V: TRBV9
J: TRBJ2-2
size: NA
D: TRBD1
CDR3: CASTKGGTGGYTGELFF
DNA: TGTGCCAGCACCAAGGGCGGGACAGGGGGATACACCGGGGAGCTGTTTTTT

V: TRBV7-2
J: TRBJ1-2
size: NA
D: NA
CDR3: CASSLEGLIYGYTF
DNA: TGTGCCAGCAGCTTAGAGGGCCTAATTTATGGCTACACCTTC

V: TRBV18
J: TRBJ2-1
size: NA
D: NA
CDR3: CASSPRDKTYNEQFF
DNA: TGTGCCAGCTCACCGAGGGACAAAACCTACAATGAGCAGTTCTTC

V: TRBV14
J: TRBJ2-1
size: NA
D: NA
CDR3: CASSQVSGYNEQFF
DNA: TGTGCCAGCAGCCAGGTTTCGGGGTACAATGAGCAGTTCTTC

V: TRBV25-1
J: TRBJ1-4
size: NA
D: NA
CDR3: CASSELIPGKLFF
DNA: TGTGCCAGCAGTGAATTGATACCTGGAAAACTGTTTTTT

V: TRBV27
J: TRBJ1-5
size: NA
D: NA
CDR3: CASRLDRESQPQHF
DNA: TGTGCCAGCCGCTTGGACAGAGAAAGTCAGCCCCAGCATTTT

V: TRBV7-6
J: TRBJ2-1
size: NA
D: NA
CDR3: CASSLNGGPSYNEQFF
DNA: TGTGCCAGCAGCTTAAATGGCGGACCCTCCTACAATGAGCAGTTCTTC

V: TRBV5-1
J: TRBJ2-2
size: NA
D: TRBD2
CDR3: CASSWLAGDFTGELFF
DNA: TGCGCCAGCAGCTGGCTAGCGGGAGATTTCACCGGGGAGCTGTTTTTT

V: TRBV5-6
J: TRBJ1-1
size: NA
D: TRBD1
CDR3: CASSSPGQGGTEAFF
DNA: TGTGCCAGCAGTTCTCCAGGTCAGGGGGGCACTGAAGCTTTCTTT

V: TRBV28
J: TRBJ1-2
size: NA
D: NA
CDR3: CASTWGVRGGYTF
DNA: TGTGCCAGCACTTGGGGGGTCAGGGGTGGCTACACCTTC

V: TRBV7-2
J: TRBJ2-7
size: once
D: NA
CDR3: CASSLVNEQYF
DNA: TGTGCCAGCAGCTTAGTAAACGAGCAGTACTTC

V: TRBV29-1
J: TRBJ1-2
size: NA
D: NA
CDR3: CSVGGRDRPYGYTF
DNA: TGCAGCGTTGGGGGGCGAGATCGCCCATATGGCTACACCTTC